This TCR beta chain was sequenced during a study of human T cells and chemical hapten exposure. At the level of the study: Upper-back patches of 0.01% DPC were read at 6 days. Alopecia areata, totalis or universalis affected patients, mainly female. Variability of per-sample TCR yields stemmed mainly from small differences in pooled library volume.

TCRdb fed the RACE reads into MiXCR, producing one record per CDR3 protein. The top ten clones hold 2.3% of a sample with 200,000 to 300,000 distinct CDR3 sequences, roughly 8.9% of them seen once. The time point was: pre-sensitization, week 0. Treatment in this sample: therapeutic diphenylcyclopropenone sensitization with weekly scalp DPC. This clonotype was detected only a few times. The V end was cut by 6 bases, the J end by 8 bases, with 16 bases between. Germline V gene lookup returns CDR1 MDHEN and CDR2 SYDVKM. This CDR3 comprises 13 residues. The source of this sequence is a woman aged 40 to 50 with alopecia areata. Some clones in this sample may be carry-over from other donors' samples. Source: whole blood, taken in connection with sensitization to the hapten diphenylcyclopropenone (DPC). V gene TRBV28 combines with J gene TRBJ1-1; no firm D call. Here the CDR3 reads CASRIGGPSEAFF. The CDR3 DNA sequence: TGTGCCAGCAGAATAGGCGGGCCGAGCGAAGCTTTCTTT.